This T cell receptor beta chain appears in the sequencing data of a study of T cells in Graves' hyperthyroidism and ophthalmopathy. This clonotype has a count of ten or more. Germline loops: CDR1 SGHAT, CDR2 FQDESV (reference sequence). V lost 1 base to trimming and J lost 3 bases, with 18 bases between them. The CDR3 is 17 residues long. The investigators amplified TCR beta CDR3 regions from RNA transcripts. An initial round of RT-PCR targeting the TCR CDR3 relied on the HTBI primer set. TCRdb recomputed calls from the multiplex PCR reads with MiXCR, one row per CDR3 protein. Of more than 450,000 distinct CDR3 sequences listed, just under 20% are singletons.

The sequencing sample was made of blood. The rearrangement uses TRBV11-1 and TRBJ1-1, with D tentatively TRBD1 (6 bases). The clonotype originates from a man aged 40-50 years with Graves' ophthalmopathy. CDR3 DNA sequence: TGTGCCAGCAGCTTAGAGAAACGCAGGGGATTATACACTGAAGCTTTCTTT. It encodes CASSLEKRRGLYTEAFF.